Listed here are 32 T cell receptor beta chains from one sample, sequenced in a study of long-term antiretroviral therapy in people with HIV (dated by TCRdb to 2022 to 2024). Sequencing of the TRB variable region was done with the immunoSEQ hsTCRB v3.0 assay at survey level resolution. Drawn from immuneACCESS, this table holds only the in-frame rearrangements with V and J called that TCRdb kept. Clones are partly lost; checked studies trace under half to an unresolved V gene and leave the rest unexplained. A total of 20,000 or so clones appear in this sample, about 76% of them only once. In total, the top ten clones hold 9.5% to 15% of the sample. This material consisted of unsorted PBMCs, taken 0.1 years before starting antiretroviral therapy. Receptor source: a middle-aged man with HIV.

This clone was seen a single time. V usage is TRBV6-6 and J usage is TRBJ1-2, with a tentative D call TRBD1 (6 bases). V lost 6 bases to trimming and J lost 7 bases, with 24 bases between them. This CDR3 has 16 amino acids. CDR1 is MNHNY and CDR2 is SVGAGI in the germline V gene (reference sequence). CDR3 residues: CASSKAGGARGSGYTF. CDR3 coding DNA: TGTGCCAGCAGCAAAGCGGGGGGCGCAAGAGGGAGTGGCTACACCTTC.

CDR3 sequence reads: CASSYDRGYEQYF. In DNA form, the CDR3 reads TGTGCCAGCAGCTATGACAGGGGATACGAGCAGTACTTC. The V and J genes are TRBV5-6 and TRBJ2-7, with 8 bases aligning to TRBD1. The CDR3 is 13 amino acids. Germline V gene sequence: CDR1 SGHDT, CDR2 YYEEEE. V lost 3 bases, J lost 4 bases, and 3 bases stayed unmatched.

This clone occurred a few times. This chain uses TRBV7-2 with TRBJ2-7, with D unclear. This CDR3 has 13 amino acids. V gave up 5 bases and J gave up 2 bases, with 10 bases separating them. Germline V gene lookup returns CDR1 SGHTA and CDR2 FQGNSA. The CDR3 DNA reads TGTGCCAGCAGCCCCAGTCCCACCTACGAGCAGTACTTC. Encoded protein: CASSPSPTYEQYF.

J is TRBJ2-7 and V is TRBV4-1; D is possibly TRBD2 (6 bases). CDR3 length equals 14 residues. CDR1 is MGHRA, CDR2 YSYEKL, per germline. Trimming took off 1 base at V and 3 bases at J, with 10 bases between the two ends. CDR3 bases: TGCGCCAGCAGCCAAGGAGGAGGGATCTACGAGCAGTACTTC. It translates to CASSQGGGIYEQYF.

This clone came up a few times. The chain uses TRBV7-9 and TRBJ2-7; D gene unclear. Germline V gives CDR1 SEHNR, CDR2 FQNEAQ (reference sequence). Trimming removed 6 bases from V and 3 bases from J, with 12 bases in between. This CDR3 has 13 amino acids. CDR3 sequence (DNA): TGTGCCAGCAGTTTTTTCTCCAACTACGAGCAGTACTTC. Translation gives CASSFFSNYEQYF.

This chain uses TRBV13 with TRBJ2-7; tentatively, D is TRBD2 (7 bases). This CDR3 is 15 amino acids long. Trimming removed 5 bases at V and 2 bases at J, with 16 bases between. From germline, CDR1 is PRHDT and CDR2 FYEKMQ (reference sequence). For the CDR3, the DNA is TGTGCCAGCAGCCACCCGGGGGAGGGGGCCTACGAGCAGTACTTC. Its translation: CASSHPGEGAYEQYF.

The V call is TRBV5-1, the J call TRBJ2-2, with 9 positions matching TRBD2. This CDR3 contains 16 residues. J lost 0 bases, V lost 5 bases, and 5 bases had no gene match. The germline gives CDR1 SGHRS, CDR2 YFSETQ. The CDR3 coding sequence is TGCGCCAGCAGGAAAGTAGCGGGGGCGAACACCGGGGAGCTGTTTTTT. It codes for CASRKVAGANTGELFF.

V gene TRBV9 combines with J gene TRBJ2-3, with a weak D call TRBD1 (5 bases). This CDR3 spans 15 amino acids. Germline CDR1 and CDR2: SGDLS and YYNGEE. V was trimmed by 4 bases and J by 3 bases, leaving 15 bases between them. The CDR3 region is CASSSDRVWTDTQYF. The CDR3 nucleotides read TGTGCCAGCAGCTCTGACAGAGTTTGGACAGATACGCAGTATTTT.

The chain is built from TRBV5-1 and TRBJ2-1; 10 bases line up with TRBD2. The V gene's germline CDR1 is SGHRS and CDR2 YFSETQ. The CDR3 length is 15 residues. V was pared by 0 bases and J by 8 bases, with 5 bases of the junction left unmatched. CDR3 region: CASSLGPSGGDEQFF. The DNA for the CDR3 is TGCGCCAGCAGCTTGGGGCCTAGCGGGGGAGATGAGCAGTTCTTC.

The chain uses TRBV9 and TRBJ2-2, with TRBD2 matching over 8 bases. The CDR3 runs to 15 residues. The germline V gene encodes CDR1 SGDLS and CDR2 YYNGEE. The V segment lost 0 bases and the J segment 4 bases; nucleotides outside the gene matches: 2. The CDR3 region has the DNA TGTGCCAGCAGCGTAGACGGGGGGGCCACCGGGGAGCTGTTTTTT. It codes for CASSVDGGATGELFF.

This chain joins TRBV28 and TRBJ1-2; D might be TRBD1 (6 bases). This CDR3 comprises 13 residues. V dropped 8 bases and J dropped 0 bases, with 10 bases sitting between them. Per germline, CDR1 MDHEN and CDR2 SYDVKM. This CDR3 is CASLAGANYGYTF. For the CDR3, the DNA is TGTGCCAGCTTAGCAGGGGCTAACTATGGCTACACCTTC.

V usage is TRBV11-2 and J usage is TRBJ1-3; the D gene is possibly TRBD1 (5 bases). Germline CDR1 and CDR2: SGHAT and FQNNGV. The CDR3 length is 13 residues. Trimming left V 6 bases short and J 2 bases short, with 8 bases between. The CDR3 DNA is TGTGCCAGCAGGGACACACCTGGAAACACCATATATTTT. Its translation: CASRDTPGNTIYF.

This clone showed up just a few times. The CDR3 DNA sequence: TGTGCCAGAAGCCGTAACGTCAACGAGCAGTACTTC. Protein: CARSRNVNEQYF. This chain joins TRBV5-3 and TRBJ2-7, with unresolved D. TRBV5-3 carries the ORF label, with uncertain function. Trimming left V 4 bases short and J 5 bases short, with 10 bases between. The CDR3 runs to 12 residues.

The J gene is TRBJ1-5, the V gene TRBV4-3; D remains ambiguous. In germline, CDR1 is LGHNA, CDR2 YSLEER. This CDR3 is 14 amino acids long. The V gene lost 5 bases and the J gene lost 3 bases, with 11 bases spanning the gap. The CDR3 reads CASSVRALNQPQHF. DNA for the CDR3: TGCGCCAGCAGCGTCCGGGCCCTCAATCAGCCCCAGCATTTT.

The chain employs TRBV11-2 and TRBJ2-3; 8 nucleotides agree with TRBD2. V was clipped by 1 base and J by 4 bases; unmatched bases: 7. CDR1 is SGHAT and CDR2 is FQNNGV in the germline V gene. The length of the CDR3 is 16 residues. CDR3 DNA sequence: TGTGCCAGCAGCTTAGCCCGGGGGGGCACCGCAGATACGCAGTATTTT. This sequence encodes CASSLARGGTADTQYF.

This clone has just a few counts. The CDR3 loop reads CASSLNEGTGTGELFF. The DNA for the CDR3 is TGTGCCAGCAGCTTAAATGAGGGAACAGGGACCGGGGAGCTGTTTTTT. The chain has TRBV7-4 and TRBJ2-2; D is perhaps TRBD1 (6 bases). CDR1 and CDR2 from the germline V gene are SGHVT and SQSDAQ. This CDR3 region has 16 residues. The V end was cut by 2 bases, the J end by 5 bases, with 15 bases between. The entire variable domain, with the rest obtained from reference TRBV7-4 and TRBJ2-2, is as follows: GAGVSQSPRYKVAKRGRDVALRCDSISGHVTLYWYRQTLGQGSEVLTYSQSDAQRDKSGRPSGRFSAERPERSVSTLKIQRTEQGDSAVYLCASSLNEGTGTGELFFGEGSRLTVL.

The genes are TRBV6-1 and TRBJ2-2; D is uncertain. Germline CDR1 and CDR2: MNHNS and SASEGT. The CDR3 sequence is 14 residues long. Trimming pared 0 bases from V and 5 bases from J, leaving 7 bases between. CDR3 coding DNA: TGTGCCAGCAGTGAAGCGGTACGGACCGGGGAGCTGTTTTTT. Translating gives CASSEAVRTGELFF.

This clone was seen only a few times. This chain uses TRBV2 with TRBJ1-6, with D perhaps matching TRBD1 (5 bases). This CDR3 contains 15 residues. Germline V lookup: CDR1 SNHLY, CDR2 FYNNEI. V gave up 4 bases and J gave up 10 bases, with 17 bases separating them. The CDR3 DNA is TGTGCCAGCAGTGCGCAGGGCCCCCAGGCATCACCCCTCCACTTT. It translates to CASSAQGPQASPLHF. Full variable domain (remainder filled in from reference TRBV2 and TRBJ1-6): EPEVTQTPSHQVTQMGQEVILRCVPISNHLYFYWYRQILGQKVEFLVSFYNNEISEKSEIFDDQFSVERPDGSNFTLKIRSTKLEDSAMYFCASSAQGPQASPLHFGNGTRLTVT.

Turning to this clone: At one boundary the junction diverges from the germline segment, which might be a read error. The chain is built from TRBV6-5 and TRBJ2-7; TRBD1 might be the D (5 bases). Germline V gives CDR1 MNHEY, CDR2 SVGAGI. The CDR3 consists of 14 residues. The CDR3 here is CAISDSGLGYEQYF. The CDR3 DNA reads as TGTGCCATCAGTGACAGTGGGCTGGGCTACGAGCAGTACTTC.

This rearrangement joins TRBV19 to TRBJ1-2; TRBD1 aligns across 7 bases. The CDR3 contains 13 residues. After removal of 7 bases from V and 8 bases from J, the junction contained 10 bases not matched to a gene. The germline CDR1 and CDR2 sequences are LNHDA and SQIVND (reference sequence). Here the CDR3 reads CASTQEGARGYTF. The CDR3 DNA is TGTGCCAGTACTCAGGAGGGGGCGAGAGGCTACACCTTC.

The genes are TRBV4-3 and TRBJ1-6; D call uncertain. The CDR3 spans 14 residues. The V gene's germline CDR1 is LGHNA and CDR2 YSLEER. V was clipped by 4 bases and J by 7 bases, with 11 bases between them. The CDR3 loop reads CASSLRRTNSPLHF. The CDR3 nucleotides are TGCGCCAGCAGCCTCCGACGGACCAATTCACCCCTCCACTTT.

This chain connects TRBV5-6 to TRBJ1-4; no definite D call. Germline V gene sequence: CDR1 SGHDT, CDR2 YYEEEE. V was pared by 4 bases and J by 5 bases, with 15 bases between. The CDR3 spans 15 residues. The CDR3 coding sequence is TGTGCCAGCAGCCCTAGAGACAACCTCAATGAAAAACTGTTTTTT. It codes for CASSPRDNLNEKLFF. The whole variable domain, filled in from reference TRBV5-6 and TRBJ1-4, reads DAGVTQSPTHLIKTRGQQVTLRCSPKSGHDTVSWYQQALGQGPQFIFQYYEEEERQRGNFPDRFSGHQFPNYSSELNVNALLLGDSALYLCASSPRDNLNEKLFFGSGTQLSVL.

This sequence joins TRBV11-1 and TRBJ2-2; D call uncertain. The CDR3 runs 13 residues. Trimming left V 3 bases short and J 5 bases short, with 7 bases between. The V gene's germline CDR1 is SGHAT and CDR2 FQDESV (reference sequence). CDR3 protein: CASSFPWTGELFF. In nucleotides, the CDR3 is TGTGCCAGCAGCTTCCCATGGACCGGGGAGCTGTTTTTT.

The chain is built from TRBV7-9 and TRBJ2-1; perhaps D is TRBD1 or TRBD2 (5 bases each). The CDR3 runs 16 residues. Per the germline V gene, CDR1 is SEHNR and CDR2 is FQNEAQ (reference sequence). V was cut by 4 bases and J by 4 bases, with 17 bases left in between. The CDR3 is CASSSPPGPRYNEQFF. The CDR3 DNA follows: TGTGCCAGCAGCTCCCCTCCGGGACCGAGGTACAATGAGCAGTTCTTC.

The chain carries TRBV7-2 and TRBJ1-2; the match to TRBD1 covers 8 bases. The CDR3 covers 15 residues. Losses at the gene ends were 0 bases for V and 4 bases for J; bases not matched to a gene: 4. Germline values: CDR1 SGHTA, CDR2 FQGNSA. CDR3 sequence (DNA): TGTGCCAGCAGCTTAGCCGGGACAGGACTCTATGGCTACACCTTC. Its translation: CASSLAGTGLYGYTF.

The chain links TRBV5-5 to TRBJ1-4; D ambiguous. The CDR3 loop spans 12 amino acids. CDR1 is SGHKS and CDR2 is YYEKEE in the germline V gene (reference sequence). V gave up 5 bases and J gave up 5 bases, with 7 bases separating them. The CDR3 protein is CASSFQNEKLFF. In nucleotides, the CDR3 is TGTGCCAGCAGTTTCCAAAATGAAAAACTGTTTTTT.

The chain joins TRBV2 to TRBJ1-2; 9 positions agree with TRBD1. CDR1 is SNHLY, CDR2 FYNNEI, per germline. V dropped 5 bases and J dropped 5; count of bases not matched to a gene: 9. This CDR3 spans 15 amino acids. CDR3 nucleotides: TGTGCCAGCAGTTTAATACAGGGGGCGCGGTATGGCTACACCTTC. Its protein is CASSLIQGARYGYTF.

This rearrangement joins TRBV21-1 to TRBJ1-2; the table's D call TRBD1 went unverified against the DNA. TRBV21-1 is noted as a pseudogene. This CDR3 contains 12 residues. The CDR3 spells CASTPGGEGYTF. DNA of the CDR3: TGTGCCAGCACCCCAGGGGGCGAGGGCTACACCTTC.

The CDR3 DNA follows: TGTGCCTGGAGTGTGAGCGGGACCGGGGAGCTGTTTTTT. This gives the protein CAWSVSGTGELFF. V is TRBV30 and J is TRBJ2-2; perhaps TRBD2 as D (6 bases). Per the germline V gene, CDR1 is GTSNPN and CDR2 is SVGIG (reference sequence). V was trimmed by 0 bases and J by 5 bases, leaving 7 bases between them. The CDR3 extends over 13 amino acids.

This chain links TRBV11-3 with TRBJ2-7; perhaps TRBD1 as D (6 bases). There are 13 residues in the CDR3. With 2 bases removed from V and 4 bases from J, the gap between germline ends came to 9 bases. Germline CDR1 and CDR2: SGHNT and YENEEA. CDR3 protein: CASSLKGGYEQYF. CDR3 DNA sequence: TGTGCCAGCAGCTTAAAAGGGGGTTACGAGCAGTACTTC.

J is TRBJ2-1 and V is TRBV14; D unresolved. V lost 1 base and J lost 9, with 22 bases in between. Per germline, CDR1 SGHDN and CDR2 FVKESK. This CDR3 contains 17 residues. This chain's CDR3 is CASSQAFYPVFSPEQFF. CDR3 sequence (DNA): TGTGCCAGCAGCCAAGCTTTCTACCCAGTCTTTTCCCCTGAGCAGTTCTTC.

The V call is TRBV5-4, the J call TRBJ1-1; TRBD1 might be the D (6 bases). The CDR3 has 14 amino acids. V lost 0 bases, J lost 5 bases, and 11 bases lay in between. Germline V gene data show CDR1 as SGHNT and CDR2 as YYREEE (reference sequence). In nucleotides, the CDR3 is TGTGCCAGCAGCTTGGAACAGGGAGAGACTGAAGCTTTCTTT. This translates into CASSLEQGETEAFF.